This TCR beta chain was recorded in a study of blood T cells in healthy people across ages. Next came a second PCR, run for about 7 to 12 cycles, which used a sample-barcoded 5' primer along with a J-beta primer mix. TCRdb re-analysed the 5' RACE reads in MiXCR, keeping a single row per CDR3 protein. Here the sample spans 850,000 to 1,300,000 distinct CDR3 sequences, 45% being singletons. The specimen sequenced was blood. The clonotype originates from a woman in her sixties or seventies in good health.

The CDR3 region is CASRVGTTSTDTQYF. CDR3 DNA sequence: TGTGCCAGCAGGGTGGGGACAACTAGCACAGATACGCAGTATTTT. The chain joins TRBV5-4 to TRBJ2-3, with D maybe TRBD1 (6 bases). Germline CDR1 is SGHNT and CDR2 is YYREEE (reference sequence). This CDR3 contains 15 residues. Between the trimmed V and J ends, which lost 5 bases and 0 bases, there was a span of 13 bases.